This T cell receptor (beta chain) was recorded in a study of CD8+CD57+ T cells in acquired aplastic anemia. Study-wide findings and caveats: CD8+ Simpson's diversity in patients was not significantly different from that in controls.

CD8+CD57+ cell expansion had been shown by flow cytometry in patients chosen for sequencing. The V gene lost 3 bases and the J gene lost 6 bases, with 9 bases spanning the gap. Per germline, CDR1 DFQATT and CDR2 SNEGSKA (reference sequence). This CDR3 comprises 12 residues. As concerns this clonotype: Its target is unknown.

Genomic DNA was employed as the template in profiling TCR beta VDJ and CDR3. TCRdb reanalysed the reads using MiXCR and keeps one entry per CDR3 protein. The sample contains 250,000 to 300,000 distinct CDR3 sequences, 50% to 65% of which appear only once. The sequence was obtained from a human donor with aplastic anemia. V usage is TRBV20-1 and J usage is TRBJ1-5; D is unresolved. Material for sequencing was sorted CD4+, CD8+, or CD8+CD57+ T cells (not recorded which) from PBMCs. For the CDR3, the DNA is TGCAGTGCTAGTTCGGGGTCTCAGCCCCAGCATTTT. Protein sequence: CSASSGSQPQHF.